This TCR beta chain was captured by sequencing in a study of blood T cell repertoires in COVID-19. Turning to the study itself: COVID-19 samples, acute and convalescent, were from the United States, Italy and Spain. Sources were T cells, B-cell-depleted T cells, or PBMCs; the material itself was cDNA or gDNA.

In the authors' methods: Amplification of reference gene primers was used by the study to estimate nucleated cell counts. Profiling relied on immunoSEQ multiplex PCR, and the TCRdb table lists in-frame clones only, not all of them. V and J calls and clone size are given by that table; D and trimming were obtained from the DNA. The sample shows around 55,000 clones, about 87% of them seen only once. V lost 2 bases and J 8 bases, leaving 9 bases between the germline ends. The CDR3 has 12 amino acids. The germline V gene has CDR1 MNHEY and CDR2 SVGAGI. The V gene is TRBV6-5, the J gene TRBJ1-1, with a weak D call TRBD1 (6 bases). Input material: peripheral blood. The source is a man aged 55 to 70 with acute or convalescent COVID-19. Here the CDR3 reads CASSYPTGEAFF. The CDR3 nucleotides are TGTGCCAGCAGTTACCCCACAGGGGAAGCTTTCTTT.